Shown below are 20 T cell receptor beta chains from a single sample sequenced in a study of early T cells in non-severe SARS-CoV-2 infection. In TCRdb, the 5' RACE reads were re-called with MiXCR into one record per CDR3 protein. This sample has 45,000 to 50,000 distinct CDR3 sequences, with under 7.5% found just once. Sequencing used whole blood, obtained at baseline. The receptors were gathered from an adult who was a healthcare worker with PCR-confirmed SARS-CoV-2 infection or an uninfected control (not recorded which).

This clonotype was picked up many times. The chain couples TRBV14 to TRBJ2-7; a weak D match, TRBD1 (6 bases). CDR3 length: 14 residues. Germline lookup yields CDR1 SGHDN and CDR2 FVKESK. Trimming shortened V by 2 bases and J by 4 bases, and 12 bases separated the two germline ends. The CDR3 DNA follows: TGTGCCAGCAGCCAAAGATGGGGGCTATACGAGCAGTACTTC. It codes for CASSQRWGLYEQYF.

This clonotype was seen more than once but under ten times. This chain links TRBV11-2 with TRBJ2-1, with 7 bases matching TRBD2. The germline gives CDR1 SGHAT, CDR2 FQNNGV. The CDR3 sequence is 14 residues long. After removal of 3 bases from V and 5 bases from J, the junction contained 4 bases not matched to a gene. CDR3 sequence: CASSLLADHNEQFF. CDR3 coding DNA: TGTGCCAGCAGCTTGCTAGCGGACCACAATGAGCAGTTCTTC.

This clonotype is medium-sized. V usage is TRBV12-3 or TRBV12-4 and J usage is TRBJ2-3; D unresolved. V was pared by 4 bases and J by 3 bases, with 17 bases between. This CDR3 spans 16 amino acids. CDR3 DNA sequence: TGTGCCAGCAGTTCTTACGACGCGATTGGGACAGATACGCAGTATTTT. This encodes CASSSYDAIGTDTQYF.

This clonotype was recorded at least ten times. J is TRBJ2-1 and V is TRBV6-1; D ambiguous. CDR1 and CDR2 from the germline V gene are MNHNS and SASEGT. CDR3 length equals 13 residues. With 7 bases removed from V and 2 bases from J, the gap between germline ends came to 9 bases. The CDR3: CASMRDTYNEQFF. CDR3 bases: TGTGCCAGCATGAGAGACACCTACAATGAGCAGTTCTTC.

There are a few counts of this clonotype. This rearrangement joins TRBV19 to TRBJ2-6, with D possibly matching TRBD1 (6 bases). From germline, CDR1 is LNHDA and CDR2 SQIVND (reference sequence). This CDR3 comprises 18 residues. The ends were cut back, 3 bases at V and 6 bases at J, with 21 bases in the middle. The CDR3 DNA reads TGTGCCAGTAGTATGAGAGACGGCAGGGGCCATGAGGCCAACGTCCTGACTTTC. Translating gives CASSMRDGRGHEANVLTF.

This clonotype was seen at least ten times. The genes are TRBV7-9 and TRBJ2-7, with a tentative D call TRBD1 (6 bases). The CDR3 is 13 residues long. V was trimmed by 5 bases and J by 6 bases, leaving 14 bases between them. Germline CDR1 reads SEHNR; CDR2 reads FQNEAQ (reference sequence). The CDR3 DNA follows: TGTGCCAGCAGCCAACAGGGCCCGGGCGAGCAGTACTTC. The encoded protein is CASSQQGPGEQYF.

The gene calls are TRBV6-1 and TRBJ1-1, with 7 positions matching TRBD1. CDR3 length: 16 amino acids. V lost 6 bases and J lost 5; bases outside the gene matches: 15. CDR1 MNHNS and CDR2 SASEGT come from the germline V gene. CDR3 sequence reads: CASRPGSGTAVTEAFF. The CDR3 DNA follows: TGTGCCAGCAGGCCGGGGTCCGGGACAGCGGTAACTGAAGCTTTCTTT.

The V gene is TRBV20-1, the J gene TRBJ1-2, with D unresolved. The CDR3 contains 12 residues. Germline CDR1 reads DFQATT; CDR2 reads SNEGSKA (reference sequence). Trimming removed 5 bases at V and 1 base at J, with 8 bases between. The CDR3 here is CSAADCNYGYTF. The DNA for the CDR3 is TGCAGTGCTGCGGACTGTAACTATGGCTACACCTTC.

This clonotype was counted many times. The CDR3 reads CSASDVFYEQYF. In DNA, the CDR3 is TGCAGTGCTAGTGATGTTTTCTACGAGCAGTACTTC. The J gene is TRBJ2-7, the V gene TRBV20-1; D uncertain. In germline, CDR1 is DFQATT, CDR2 SNEGSKA (reference sequence). The CDR3 consists of 12 residues. The ends were cut back, 3 bases at V and 3 bases at J, with 9 bases in the middle.

This clonotype came up many times. This chain links TRBV10-3 with TRBJ1-1; D remains unclear. The CDR3 covers 14 residues. Trimming took off 4 bases at V and 5 bases at J, with 14 bases between the two ends. CDR1 ENHRY and CDR2 SYGVKD come from the germline V gene. The CDR3 region has the DNA TGTGCCATCAGTGCGGGTAGTGTAGGTACTGAAGCTTTCTTT. Protein: CAISAGSVGTEAFF.

This clonotype was seen many times. The CDR3 nucleotides read TGTGCCAGTAGTAGAAGAACCGGACTAGCGGTTGACACAGATACGCAGTATTTT. It encodes CASSRRTGLAVDTDTQYF. The chain employs TRBV19 and TRBJ2-3, with 10 bases aligning to TRBD2. CDR3 length equals 18 residues. The germline gives CDR1 LNHDA, CDR2 SQIVND (reference sequence). V was pared by 4 bases and J by 2 bases, with 12 bases of the junction left unmatched.

This clonotype was picked up many times. The chain employs TRBV29-1 and TRBJ2-1; tentative D call: TRBD1 (5 bases). V was pared by 3 bases and J by 6 bases, with 12 bases between. Germline CDR1 and CDR2: SQVTM and ANQGSEA. The CDR3 totals 13 residues. The CDR3 bases are TGCAGCGTTGAGAGTAGGGGCGGCAATGAGCAGTTCTTC. Its translation is CSVESRGGNEQFF.

The rearrangement links TRBV12-3 or TRBV12-4 to TRBJ2-3, with 9 positions matching TRBD1. Trimming at V came to 3 bases and at J to 1 base, leaving 5 bases not matched to a gene. The CDR3 is made up of 16 amino acids. The CDR3 here is CASSFRTGVRTDTQYF. The CDR3 nucleotides are TGTGCCAGCAGTTTTCGGACAGGGGTGCGCACAGATACGCAGTATTTT.

This clonotype was counted many times. V gene TRBV20-1 combines with J gene TRBJ2-1; D possibly uses TRBD1 or TRBD2 (5 bases each). V lost 0 bases and J 8 bases, leaving 17 bases between the germline ends. From germline, CDR1 is DFQATT and CDR2 SNEGSKA (reference sequence). This CDR3 has 15 residues. The CDR3 loop reads CSARDSGGVNYEQFF. CDR3 nucleotide sequence: TGCAGTGCTAGAGATAGTGGGGGAGTGAACTATGAGCAGTTCTTC.

This chain uses TRBV5-1 with TRBJ2-1; D is uncertain. Trimming stripped 0 bases from V and 6 bases from J, with 10 bases between. The CDR3 runs 14 residues. Germline CDR1 and CDR2: SGHRS and YFSETQ. CDR3 amino acids: CASSLATVLNEQFF. The CDR3 nucleotides are TGCGCCAGCAGCTTGGCCACGGTGCTCAATGAGCAGTTCTTC.

Many counts were recorded for this clonotype. The chain joins TRBV18 to TRBJ1-5; weak D call: TRBD1 (5 bases). Deletions cut 2 bases from V and 4 bases from J, with 6 bases between. This CDR3 comprises 13 residues. Germline loops: CDR1 KGHSH, CDR2 LQKENI. The CDR3 DNA reads TGTGCCAGCTCACCAGGACAAAATCAGCCCCAGCATTTT. Protein product: CASSPGQNQPQHF.

The chain couples TRBV9 to TRBJ2-7; 8 bases are a match to TRBD1. CDR1 and CDR2 (germline): SGDLS, YYNGEE. This CDR3 is 14 amino acids long. V was pared by 3 bases and J by 4 bases, with 6 bases of the junction left unmatched. CDR3 in DNA: TGTGCCAGCAGCGCGGGACAGGCCGCTTACGAGCAGTACTTC. The encoded protein is CASSAGQAAYEQYF.

The chain carries TRBV3-1 and TRBJ2-2; 12 positions match TRBD2. The CDR3 has 15 residues. CDR1 is LGHDT and CDR2 is YNNKEL in the germline V gene (reference sequence). V lost 5 bases and J lost 5; bases outside the gene matches: 3. For the CDR3, the DNA is TGTGCCAGCAGCGGGCTAGCGGGAGGGACCGGGGAGCTGTTTTTT. Translation: CASSGLAGGTGELFF.

This clonotype showed up just a few times. The J gene is TRBJ1-3, the V gene TRBV4-3; 7 bases fit TRBD1. The CDR3 totals 15 residues. V shed 5 bases and J 0 bases; nucleotides not matched to a gene: 4. Germline V gene sequence: CDR1 LGHNA, CDR2 YSLEER. The CDR3 sequence is CASSTRQGSGNTIYF. The CDR3 DNA is TGCGCCAGCAGCACCCGACAGGGCTCTGGAAACACCATATATTTT.

This clonotype has ten or more counts. This rearrangement joins TRBV29-1 to TRBJ2-3; D may be TRBD2 (6 bases). The CDR3 is 14 residues long. V was cut by 6 bases and J by 2 bases, with 15 bases left in between. The V gene's germline CDR1 is SQVTM and CDR2 ANQGSEA. This CDR3 is CSVGLGSATDTQYF. The DNA of the CDR3 is TGCAGCGTGGGCCTCGGGAGCGCCACAGATACGCAGTATTTT.